The 27 T cell receptor beta chains in this list originate from one sample, sequenced in a study of cytomegalovirus exposure and HLA in healthy donors. Primers: 60 Vbeta forward and 13 Jbeta reverse. The repertoire was sequenced with immunoSEQ multiplex PCR; TCRdb's copy has only in-frame clones and lacks some. This sample has roughly 160,000 clones, with around four fifths found just once. The sequencing sample was made of PBMCs. The receptor set was obtained from a man aged 30 to 39 in good health and CMV-seronegative.

The chain couples TRBV30 to TRBJ2-7; a possible D gene is TRBD2 (6 bases). The V gene's germline CDR1 is GTSNPN and CDR2 SVGIG (reference sequence). The CDR3 contains 14 residues. The germline V and J ends were trimmed by 0 bases and 6 bases, with 15 bases remaining between them. The CDR3 sequence: CAWSVGGNVGEQYF. The CDR3 DNA reads as TGTGCCTGGAGTGTAGGAGGGAACGTCGGCGAGCAGTACTTC.

The V gene is TRBV21-1, the J gene TRBJ2-7; no check of the table's D call, TRBD1, against the DNA was made. TRBV21-1 is a pseudogene locus. The CDR3 is made up of 18 amino acids. CDR3 region: CASSKAPLWTGDSYEQYF. In DNA form, the CDR3 reads TGTGCCAGCAGCAAAGCCCCCCTGTGGACAGGTGATTCCTACGAGCAGTACTTC.

This chain uses TRBV10-1 with TRBJ1-1; 8 bases align to TRBD1. V was pared by 6 bases and J by 5 bases, with 5 bases of the junction left unmatched. Germline loops: CDR1 WNHNN, CDR2 SYGVQD (reference sequence). CDR3 length: 13 residues. The CDR3 sequence is CASSRGQATEAFF. CDR3 sequence (DNA): TGCGCCAGCAGCAGGGGACAGGCTACTGAAGCTTTCTTT.

This clone came up a few times. Other nucleotide sequences from this sample produce the same CDR3. The CDR3 DNA sequence: TGCAGCGTCCCGGGACTAGCGGGGGGGAACACCGGGGAGCTGTTTTTT. Translated, it gives CSVPGLAGGNTGELFF. The chain uses TRBV29-1 and TRBJ2-2, with 15 bases lining up with TRBD2. CDR3 length: 16 residues. The J segment lost 1 base and the V segment lost 6 bases, leaving 3 bases of the junction unmatched. Germline V gene data show CDR1 as SQVTM and CDR2 as ANQGSEA.

The chain couples TRBV9 to TRBJ2-3, with 13 bases lining up with TRBD2. Germline CDR1 reads SGDLS; CDR2 reads YYNGEE. The CDR3 is 16 residues long. Trimming cost V 2 bases and J 2 bases; bases outside gene matches: 2. CDR3 sequence: CASSVGLAGNTDTQYF. For the CDR3, the DNA is TGTGCCAGCAGCGTGGGACTAGCGGGGAACACAGATACGCAGTATTTT.

This clone was seen just once. The chain links TRBV15 to TRBJ2-4; 16 bases line up with TRBD2. Trimming cost V 4 bases and J 3 bases; bases outside gene matches: 6. This CDR3 contains 18 residues. Per the germline V gene, CDR1 is LNHNV and CDR2 is YYDKDF (reference sequence). CDR3 sequence: CATSTGLAGGPGKNIQYF. The DNA of the CDR3 is TGTGCCACCAGCACGGGACTAGCGGGGGGGCCTGGCAAAAACATTCAGTACTTC. Full variable domain (rest looked up from reference TRBV15 and TRBJ2-4): DAMVIQNPRYQVTQFGKPVTLSCSQTLNHNVMYWYQQKSSQAPKLLFHYYDKDFNNEADTPDNFQSRRPNTSFCFLDIRSPGLGDTAMYLCATSTGLAGGPGKNIQYFGAGTRLSVL.

The chain couples TRBV18 to TRBJ2-5; 9 bases align to TRBD2. With V trimmed by 2 bases and J by 3 bases, 7 bases remained unmatched. Germline V gene data show CDR1 as KGHSH and CDR2 as LQKENI. The CDR3 has 16 amino acids. The CDR3 protein is CASSPGVAGGEETQYF. CDR3 bases: TGTGCCAGCTCACCAGGAGTGGCGGGGGGGGAAGAGACCCAGTACTTC.

CDR3 nucleotides: TGTGCCAGCAGTTTATCCCTAGCGGGAGAGAACAATGAGCAGTTCTTC. The encoded protein is CASSLSLAGENNEQFF. The chain uses TRBV28 and TRBJ2-1, with 10 nucleotides matching TRBD2. The CDR3 covers 16 residues. CDR1 is MDHEN and CDR2 is SYDVKM in the germline V gene. Trimming took 1 base from V and 5 from J; bases not matched to a gene: 5.

The genes are TRBV9 and TRBJ2-1; 9 positions match TRBD2. There are 14 residues in the CDR3. Germline V gene lookup returns CDR1 SGDLS and CDR2 YYNGEE. The J segment lost 15 bases and the V segment lost 2 bases, leaving 12 bases of the junction unmatched. This CDR3 is CASSVGGGGGRAFF. DNA for the CDR3: TGTGCCAGCAGCGTGGGCGGGGGAGGCGGGAGGGCGTTCTTC.

This sequence joins TRBV18 and TRBJ2-1; tentative D call: TRBD2 (6 bases). Germline assignment: CDR1 KGHSH and CDR2 LQKENI. CDR3 length: 15 amino acids. The ends were cut back, 6 bases at V and 0 bases at J, with 12 bases in the middle. As DNA, the CDR3 is TGTGCCAGCTCGGTAGCGGTAAGCTCCTACAATGAGCAGTTCTTC. It yields the protein CASSVAVSSYNEQFF.

This chain connects TRBV11-2 to TRBJ1-1, with a weak D call TRBD1 (6 bases). Germline V CDR1 and CDR2: SGHAT, FQNNGV. V was cut by 2 bases and J by 4 bases, with 11 bases left in between. The CDR3 runs 14 residues. CDR3: CASSLNQGITEAFF. The CDR3 DNA reads as TGTGCCAGCAGCTTAAACCAGGGGATCACTGAAGCTTTCTTT.

The rearrangement uses TRBV10-3 and TRBJ1-6; 7 bases fit TRBD1. CDR3 size: 15 residues. Germline lookup yields CDR1 ENHRY and CDR2 SYGVKD. Unmatched junction bases numbered 9, after V lost 6 bases and J lost 7 bases. In nucleotides, the CDR3 is TGTGCCATCAGCTCGGGACAGACGAACAATTCACCCCTCCACTTT. This codes for CAISSGQTNNSPLHF.

This chain uses TRBV13 with TRBJ2-7; a possible D gene is TRBD2 (6 bases). V was pared by 5 bases and J by 7 bases, with 21 bases between. This CDR3 region has 15 residues. The germline V gene has CDR1 PRHDT and CDR2 FYEKMQ (reference sequence). The CDR3 DNA follows: TGTGCCAGCAGCCGCGGGACGGAGCCTTCTCGGGAGCAGTACTTC. It yields the protein CASSRGTEPSREQYF.

V is TRBV7-9 and J is TRBJ2-1; 11 bases match TRBD2. Trimming cost V 5 bases and J 0 bases; bases outside gene matches: 3. CDR3 length: 16 residues. Germline assignment: CDR1 SEHNR and CDR2 FQNEAQ (reference sequence). The CDR3 loop is CASSQTSGGSYNEQFF. CDR3 DNA sequence: TGTGCCAGCAGCCAAACTAGCGGGGGCTCCTACAATGAGCAGTTCTTC.

The table lists this clone with a few counts. The rearrangement links TRBV18 to TRBJ2-5, with a tentative D call TRBD2 (6 bases). Germline CDR1 is KGHSH and CDR2 is LQKENI. CDR3 length equals 15 residues. The V gene lost 3 bases and the J gene lost 1 base, with 12 bases spanning the gap. DNA for the CDR3: TGTGCCAGCTCACCTCCCGGGGGTGTCCAAGAGACCCAGTACTTC. Residues: CASSPPGGVQETQYF.

The chain combines TRBV13 with TRBJ1-6; D possibly corresponds to TRBD1 (6 bases). Between the trimmed V and J ends, which lost 0 bases and 0 bases, there was a span of 18 bases. CDR1 and CDR2 from the germline V gene are PRHDT and FYEKMQ (reference sequence). The CDR3 length is 20 residues. CDR3 protein: CASSLGGGAGRSSYNSPLHF. Written as DNA, the CDR3 is TGTGCCAGCAGCTTAGGAGGGGGGGCAGGAAGGAGCTCCTATAATTCACCCCTCCACTTT.

This clone was seen just once. The V call is TRBV2, the J call TRBJ2-7, with D hard to call. CDR3 size: 14 residues. V was pared by 6 bases and J by 0 bases, with 12 bases between. Germline CDR1 reads SNHLY; CDR2 reads FYNNEI. This CDR3 is CASRAAIISYEQYF. DNA of the CDR3: TGTGCCAGCAGGGCGGCCATAATCTCCTACGAGCAGTACTTC. The full variable domain, rest sourced from reference TRBV2 and TRBJ2-7, is EPEVTQTPSHQVTQMGQEVILRCVPISNHLYFYWYRQILGQKVEFLVSFYNNEISEKSEIFDDQFSVERPDGSNFTLKIRSTKLEDSAMYFCASRAAIISYEQYFGPGTRLTVT.

About this clone: The junction does not match germline at one end; this may be a read error. V and J are TRBV27 and TRBJ2-5; the match to TRBD2 covers 11 bases. The DNA end favors TRBJ2-7, so the J call may be wrong. The CDR3 length is 16 residues. Germline loops: CDR1 MNHEY, CDR2 SMNVEV (reference sequence). The CDR3 loop reads CASSLSSGRDSHEQYF. The DNA of the CDR3 is TGTGCCAGCAGCCTGAGTAGCGGGAGGGACTCCCACGAGCAGTACTTC.

This sequence joins TRBV7-8 and TRBJ1-2; 9 nucleotides match TRBD1. V dropped 2 bases and J dropped 6; count of bases not matched to a gene: 4. The CDR3 is 14 amino acids. Germline V gene lookup returns CDR1 SGHVS and CDR2 FQNEAQ. CDR3: CASSLSTGGNGYTF. CDR3 nucleotide sequence: TGTGCCAGCAGCTTATCAACAGGGGGCAATGGCTACACCTTC.

This clone was detected only once. The J gene is TRBJ2-7, the V gene TRBV5-6; D is uncertain. Germline lookup yields CDR1 SGHDT and CDR2 YYEEEE. The CDR3 is 14 amino acids. Trimming removed 0 bases at V and 4 bases at J, with 11 bases between. This CDR3 reads CASSLGFGGYEQYF. CDR3 bases: TGTGCCAGCAGCTTGGGATTCGGCGGTTACGAGCAGTACTTC.

V usage is TRBV10-3 and J usage is TRBJ2-1; 8 bases fit TRBD2. The CDR3 runs 16 residues. Germline trimming cut 0 bases from V and 4 bases from J; bases unmatched to any gene: 5. CDR1 ENHRY and CDR2 SYGVKD come from the germline V gene. The CDR3 DNA reads TGTGCCATCAGTGAGTCCGGGACTAGTCCATACAATGAGCAGTTCTTC. As protein: CAISESGTSPYNEQFF.

DNA for the CDR3: TGTGCCAGCAGTCAACAGGGCTCTGGGGCCAACGTCCTGACTTTC. As protein: CASSQQGSGANVLTF. The chain combines TRBV6-5 with TRBJ2-6, with a tentative D call TRBD1 (6 bases). The CDR3 loop spans 15 amino acids. CDR1 MNHEY and CDR2 SVGAGI come from the germline V gene. V was pared by 5 bases and J by 0 bases, with 8 bases between.

The gene calls are TRBV5-6 and TRBJ2-7; D perhaps matches TRBD1 (6 bases). Between the trimmed V and J ends, which lost 4 bases and 7 bases, there was a span of 27 bases. This CDR3 comprises 17 residues. Germline CDR1 and CDR2: SGHDT and YYEEEE. DNA of the CDR3: TGTGCCAGCAGCCAAATTAATCAGGGGCCGGAGATGGGAGAGCAGTACTTC. Amino acid sequence: CASSQINQGPEMGEQYF.

V gene TRBV7-9 combines with J gene TRBJ1-3; 7 positions agree with TRBD1. The V gene's germline CDR1 is SEHNR and CDR2 FQNEAQ (reference sequence). The CDR3 sequence is 15 residues long. V was pared by 5 bases and J by 4 bases, with 8 bases of the junction left unmatched. The CDR3 bases are TGTGCCAGCAGCACTTGGGACAGACCGGGAAACACCATATATTTT. Translation gives CASSTWDRPGNTIYF.

The CDR3 region has the DNA TGTGCCAGCAACCCTTGGGGGGATAGCAATCAGCCCCAGCATTTT. This codes for CASNPWGDSNQPQHF. The chain uses TRBV9 and TRBJ1-5, with D possibly matching TRBD1 (5 bases). The CDR3 extends over 15 amino acids. Germline-derived CDR1 and CDR2 are SGDLS and YYNGEE. Trimming took off 6 bases at V and 0 bases at J, with 13 bases between the two ends.

This clone was found a few times. This sequence joins TRBV5-1 and TRBJ2-5; 7 bases agree with TRBD1. CDR3 size: 15 residues. V lost 6 bases and J lost 2; bases outside the gene matches: 10. Germline values: CDR1 SGHRS, CDR2 YFSETQ. CDR3 bases: TGCGCCAGCAACTTCCGGCCGGGACAGCAAGAGACCCAGTACTTC. It is translated as CASNFRPGQQETQYF. Together with reference TRBV5-1 and TRBJ2-5, the CDR3 gives the full variable domain: KAGVTQTPRYLIKTRGQQVTLSCSPISGHRSVSWYQQTPGQGLQFLFEYFSETQRNKGNFPGRFSGRQFSNSRSEMNVSTLELGDSALYLCASNFRPGQQETQYFGPGTRLLVL.

The V and J genes are TRBV28 and TRBJ2-2; TRBD2 matches 14 bases. CDR3 length equals 16 residues. V was pared by 11 bases and J by 5 bases, with 10 bases of the junction left unmatched. Germline CDR1 and CDR2: MDHEN and SYDVKM. CDR3 protein: CAGRTSGGPGTGELFF. The CDR3 region has the DNA TGTGCCGGACGGACTAGCGGGGGGCCGGGGACCGGGGAGCTGTTTTTT.